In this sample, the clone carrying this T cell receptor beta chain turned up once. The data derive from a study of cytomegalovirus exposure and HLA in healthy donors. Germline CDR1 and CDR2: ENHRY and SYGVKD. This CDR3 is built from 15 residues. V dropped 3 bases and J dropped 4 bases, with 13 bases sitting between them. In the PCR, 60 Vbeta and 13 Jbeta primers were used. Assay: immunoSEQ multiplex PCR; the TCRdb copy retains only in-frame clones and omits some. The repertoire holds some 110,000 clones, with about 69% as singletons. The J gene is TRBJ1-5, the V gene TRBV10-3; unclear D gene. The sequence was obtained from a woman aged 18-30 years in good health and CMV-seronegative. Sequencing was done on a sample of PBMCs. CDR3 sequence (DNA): TGTGCCATCAGTGATTTCCCGGGTCCTAATCAGCCCCAGCATTTT. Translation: CAISDFPGPNQPQHF.